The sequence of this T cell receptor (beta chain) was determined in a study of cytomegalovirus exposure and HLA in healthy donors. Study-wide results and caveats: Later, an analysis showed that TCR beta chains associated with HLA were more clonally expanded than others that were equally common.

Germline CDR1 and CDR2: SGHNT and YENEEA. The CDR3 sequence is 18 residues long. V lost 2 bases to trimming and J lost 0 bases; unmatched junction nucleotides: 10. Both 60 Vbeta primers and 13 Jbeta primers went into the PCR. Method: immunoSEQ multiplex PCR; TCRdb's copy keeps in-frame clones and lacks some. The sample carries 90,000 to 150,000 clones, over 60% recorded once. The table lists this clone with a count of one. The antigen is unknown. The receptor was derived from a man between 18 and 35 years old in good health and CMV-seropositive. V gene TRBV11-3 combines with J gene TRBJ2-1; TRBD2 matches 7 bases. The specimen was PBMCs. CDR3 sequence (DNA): TGTGCCAGCAGCTTAACCCTATCCACGGGGGGCTCCTACAATGAGCAGTTCTTC. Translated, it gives CASSLTLSTGGSYNEQFF.